This is a list of T cell receptor beta chains from one sample in a study of identical twins' blood T cells. Each CDR3 protein gets one entry after TCRdb re-called the 5' RACE reads with MiXCR. The sample holds hundreds of thousands of distinct CDR3 sequences, over 25% seen once. The sample comprised PBMCs. The origin of the receptors is a woman aged 18 to 50 in good health. The CDR3 runs from the conserved cysteine through the conserved F or W. Each record gives: clone size, J gene, D gene, V gene, CDR3 protein, CDR3 DNA. A D gene is named only where the DNA matches it firmly. The size field is filled for only some rows; it gives once, few, many or a size class.

>.|TRBJ1-1|TRBD1|TRBV19
CASSMDRGAEAFF
TGTGCCAGTAGCATGGACAGGGGCGCTGAAGCTTTCTTT
>many|TRBJ1-4|TRBD1|TRBV5-1
CASRTTGNEKLFF
TGCGCCAGCAGGACGACAGGGAATGAAAAACTGTTTTTT
>.|TRBJ2-1|TRBD2|TRBV19
CASSPRPSSGSYNEQFF
TGTGCCAGTAGCCCCCGCCCTTCTAGCGGGTCCTACAATGAGCAGTTCTTC
>.|TRBJ2-1|.|TRBV3-1
CASSPQGYNEQFF
TGTGCCAGCAGTCCACAGGGTTACAATGAGCAGTTCTTC
>many|TRBJ1-1|.|TRBV7-9
CASSLGGRVNTEAFF
TGTGCCAGCAGCTTAGGGGGGAGGGTGAACACTGAAGCTTTCTTT
>.|TRBJ2-5|.|TRBV12-3/TRBV12-4
CASSLDNQETQYF
TGTGCCAGCAGTTTGGACAACCAAGAGACCCAGTACTTC
>many|TRBJ2-2|.|TRBV12-5
CASGLNTGELFF
TGTGCTAGTGGCTTAAACACCGGGGAGCTGTTTTTT
>few|TRBJ2-1|.|TRBV20-1
CSAARTSPGHNEQFF
TGCAGTGCTGCCCGGACTTCTCCAGGGCACAATGAGCAGTTCTTC
>.|TRBJ2-2|.|TRBV7-9
CASRRLGGELFF
TGTGCCAGCAGACGTCTAGGCGGGGAGCTGTTTTTT
>few|TRBJ1-1|.|TRBV20-1
CSAKPRGPGMNTEAFF
TGCAGTGCTAAGCCTCGGGGACCAGGTATGAACACTGAAGCTTTCTTT
>few|TRBJ1-1|.|TRBV25-1
CASSVLDHTEAFF
TGTGCCAGCAGTGTACTGGACCACACTGAAGCTTTCTTT
>many|TRBJ1-1|.|TRBV5-1
CASSLGQRNTEAFF
TGTGCCAGCAGTCTAGGACAGAGGAACACTGAAGCTTTCTTT
>.|TRBJ2-4|.|TRBV19
CAGSWPGLKNIQYF
TGTGCCGGTAGTTGGCCGGGACTGAAAAACATTCAGTACTTC
>.|TRBJ1-2|TRBD1|TRBV11-2
CASSSGTGFNYGYTF
TGTGCCAGCAGCTCGGGGACAGGCTTTAACTATGGCTACACCTTC
>few|TRBJ1-1|.|TRBV5-6
CASSSDSLNTEAFF
TGTGCCAGCAGTTCGGACAGTTTGAACACTGAAGCTTTCTTT
>.|TRBJ2-2|TRBD2|TRBV13
CAGTSGGTGELFF
TGTGCCGGAACGAGCGGGGGCACCGGGGAGCTGTTTTTT
>.|TRBJ1-2|TRBD1|TRBV6-6
CASRVQGYYGYTF
TGTGCCAGCAGGGTACAGGGGTACTATGGCTACACCTTC
>many|TRBJ2-2|.|TRBV9
CASSPRLESEELFF
TGTGCCAGCAGCCCCCGTTTGGAATCGGAGGAGCTGTTTTTT
>.|TRBJ2-7|.|TRBV18
CASSPPNYEQYF
TGTGCCAGCTCACCCCCCAACTACGAGCAGTACTTC
>few|TRBJ1-1|.|TRBV6-5
CASSLGEWTEAFF
TGTGCCAGCAGTTTAGGAGAGTGGACTGAAGCTTTCTTT
>.|TRBJ1-1|.|TRBV29-1
CSVGAVSEAFF
TGCAGCGTGGGAGCCGTAAGTGAAGCTTTCTTT
>few|TRBJ1-1|.|TRBV6-2/TRBV6-3
CASKRGLVNTEAFF
TGTGCCAGCAAGAGGGGGTTGGTGAACACTGAAGCTTTCTTT
>.|TRBJ1-2|.|TRBV25-1
CASSDPGYGYTF
TGTGCCAGCAGTGATCCGGGCTATGGCTACACCTTC
>few|TRBJ1-3|.|TRBV7-9
CASSFPTDFSGNTIYF
TGTGCCAGCAGCTTTCCGACAGACTTCTCTGGAAACACCATATATTTT
>many|TRBJ1-5|TRBD1|TRBV12-3/TRBV12-4
CASRGQGHQPQHF
TGTGCCAGCAGGGGACAGGGACATCAGCCCCAGCATTTT
>.|TRBJ1-5|.|TRBV7-9
CASSLDGVSNQPQHF
TGTGCCAGCAGCTTAGACGGTGTTAGCAATCAGCCCCAGCATTTT
>many|TRBJ2-1|TRBD2|TRBV6-2/TRBV6-3
CASRSSGAQNEQFF
TGTGCCAGCAGGTCTAGCGGGGCTCAAAATGAGCAGTTCTTC
>.|TRBJ2-5|.|TRBV27
CASSDIRRETQYF
TGTGCCAGCAGCGACATTAGGAGAGAGACCCAGTACTTC
>few|TRBJ1-1|.|TRBV19
CASQNRALNTEAFF
TGTGCCAGCCAAAACAGGGCTTTGAACACTGAAGCTTTCTTT
>.|TRBJ1-2|.|TRBV9
CASSVVQGMKAYTF
TGTGCCAGCAGCGTAGTTCAGGGAATGAAGGCCTACACCTTC
>.|TRBJ1-1|.|TRBV7-2
CASSLGGLYAEAFF
TGTGCCAGCAGCTTGGGAGGGCTTTACGCTGAAGCTTTCTTT
>.|TRBJ1-5|.|TRBV6-1
CVSSESDLNQPQHF
TGTGTCAGCAGTGAATCAGACCTGAATCAGCCCCAGCATTTT
>few|TRBJ2-1|TRBD2|TRBV20-1
CSAQGTGTKDNEQFF
TGCAGTGCTCAAGGAACCGGGACTAAGGACAATGAGCAGTTCTTC
>many|TRBJ1-2|.|TRBV20-1
CSASPQTINYGYTF
TGCAGTGCTAGTCCACAGACTATAAACTATGGCTACACCTTC
>.|TRBJ1-1|.|TRBV3-1
CASSHPVNTEAFF
TGTGCCAGCAGCCATCCGGTGAACACTGAAGCTTTCTTT
>.|TRBJ2-3|.|TRBV5-1
CASSLWTMGDTQYF
TGCGCCAGCAGCTTGTGGACTATGGGGGATACGCAGTATTTT
>many|TRBJ2-7|.|TRBV27
CASSGTSYEQYF
TGTGCCAGCAGCGGGACCTCCTACGAGCAGTACTTC
>.|TRBJ1-5|.|TRBV20-1
CSARRGLREGQPQHF
TGCAGTGCTAGGAGGGGACTTAGGGAGGGACAGCCCCAGCATTTT
>few|TRBJ2-3|TRBD2|TRBV20-1
CSARDPGRAPTDTQYF
TGCAGTGCTAGAGATCCGGGGAGGGCCCCCACAGATACGCAGTATTTT
>.|TRBJ2-3|TRBD2|TRBV9
CASSVETSGGYTDTQYF
TGTGCCAGCAGCGTAGAGACTAGCGGGGGCTACACAGATACGCAGTATTTT
>.|TRBJ2-3|.|TRBV14
CASSPLLWGGTDTQYF
TGTGCCAGCAGCCCTCTTCTTTGGGGGGGCACAGATACGCAGTATTTT
>few|TRBJ2-2|TRBD2|TRBV20-1
CSARDGGRVGGELFF
TGCAGTGCTAGAGATGGCGGGAGGGTTGGCGGGGAGCTGTTTTTT
>few|TRBJ2-6|.|TRBV5-1
CASSLTVGSGANVLTF
TGCGCCAGCAGCCTTACGGTGGGCTCTGGGGCCAACGTCCTGACTTTC
>few|TRBJ1-5|.|TRBV19
CASNGYSNQPQHF
TGTGCCAGTAACGGGTATAGCAATCAGCCCCAGCATTTT
>.|TRBJ2-4|.|TRBV28
CASRSPEIAKNIQYF
TGTGCCAGCAGGAGCCCGGAAATAGCCAAAAACATTCAGTACTTC
>few|TRBJ2-5|TRBD2|TRBV6-6
CASGGSGSGQETQYF
TGTGCCTCCGGGGGTAGCGGGAGTGGGCAAGAGACCCAGTACTTC
>few|TRBJ1-3|.|TRBV10-3
CAISESRATGNTIYF
TGTGCCATCAGTGAGTCGCGGGCCACTGGAAACACCATATATTTT
>.|TRBJ2-2|TRBD2|TRBV20-1
CSARDSQRGAAGELFF
TGCAGTGCTAGAGATAGCCAGCGGGGGGCCGCCGGGGAGCTGTTTTTT
>.|TRBJ1-1|.|TRBV20-1
CSARTITGRNTEAFF
TGCAGTGCTAGAACAATTACCGGTAGGAACACTGAAGCTTTCTTT
>.|TRBJ2-1|TRBD2|TRBV5-1
CASSTSGRSDEQFF
TGCGCCAGCAGTACCAGCGGGAGAAGCGATGAGCAGTTCTTC
>.|TRBJ2-1|.|TRBV19
CASRRDPYNEQFF
TGTGCCAGTCGGCGGGACCCCTACAATGAGCAGTTCTTC
>.|TRBJ2-2|TRBD1|TRBV20-1
CSARDQGASNTGELFF
TGCAGTGCTAGAGATCAGGGGGCCTCGAACACCGGGGAGCTGTTTTTT
>few|TRBJ2-3|.|TRBV7-3
CASSLYGPADTQYF
TGTGCCAGCAGCTTATATGGGCCTGCGGATACGCAGTATTTT